This T cell receptor (beta chain) was found in a study of radiotherapy plus CTLA-4 blockade in lung cancer. Overall study findings and caveats: Dynamics of early blood T cell clones, together with interferon-beta, were reportedly the best predictors of response. TCR clones from tumors expanded in blood after radiotherapy plus ipilimumab.

Note on this clone: Its antigen is as yet unknown.

TCRdb keeps only in-frame clones here, not all; method: immunoSEQ multiplex PCR. Seen here are about 98,000 clones, more than 75% observed once, and the top ten hold around 3.7%. The CDR3 is made up of 15 amino acids. Trimming took 4 bases from V and 8 from J; bases not matched to a gene: 10. The germline V gene has CDR1 SGHTA and CDR2 FQGTGA. The sample in question was peripheral blood, obtained from a patient treated with radiotherapy plus ipilimumab. The sequence came from a human donor with non-small cell lung cancer who had a partial response to radiotherapy plus ipilimumab. V is TRBV7-3 and J is TRBJ1-2; TRBD1 agrees at 10 bases. The CDR3 loop is CASSSLPTGGGGYTF. In DNA, the CDR3 is TGTGCCAGCAGCTCCCTTCCGACAGGGGGCGGGGGCTACACCTTC.